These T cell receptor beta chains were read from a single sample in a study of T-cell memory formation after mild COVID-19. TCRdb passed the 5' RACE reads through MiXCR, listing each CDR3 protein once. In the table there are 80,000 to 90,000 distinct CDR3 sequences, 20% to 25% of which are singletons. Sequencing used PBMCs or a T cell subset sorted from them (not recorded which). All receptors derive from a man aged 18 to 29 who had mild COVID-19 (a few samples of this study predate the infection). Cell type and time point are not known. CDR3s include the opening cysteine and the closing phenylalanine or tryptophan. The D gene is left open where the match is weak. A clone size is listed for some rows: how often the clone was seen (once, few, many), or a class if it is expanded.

TGTGCCAGCAGCGAAACGGGGGCAGATACGCAGTATTTT CASSETGADTQYF TRBV9 13 TRBJ2-3 . many
TGTGCCAGCAGCTCCCTAGCGGGGGAGTACAATGAGCAGTTCTTC CASSSLAGEYNEQFF TRBV7-6 15 TRBJ2-1 TRBD2 few
TGTGCCAGCAGTTACTCCATGCAGGGGCGACAGCCCCAGCATTTT CASSYSMQGRQPQHF TRBV6-2/TRBV6-3 15 TRBJ1-5 . .
TGTGCCAGCAGTTACAGTCGGAGCTCCTACGAGCAGTACTTC CASSYSRSSYEQYF TRBV6-5 14 TRBJ2-7 . .
TGTGCCAGCAGCTCCACAGGGGATAGTTACAATGAGCAGTTCTTC CASSSTGDSYNEQFF TRBV7-2 15 TRBJ2-1 TRBD1 few
TGTGCCACCAGTAAACAGGGGGCTGAAGATACGCAGTATTTT CATSKQGAEDTQYF TRBV15 14 TRBJ2-3 TRBD1 .
TGCGCCAGCAGCCAGCCCCTACAGGGACGAAATGAAAAACTGTTTTTT CASSQPLQGRNEKLFF TRBV4-1 16 TRBJ1-4 . .
TGTGCCAGCAGTCCCCGCGGGGGGTTAAACAATGAGCAGTTCTTC CASSPRGGLNNEQFF TRBV7-9 15 TRBJ2-1 TRBD2 .
TGTGCCAGCAGCTTCATCCCGGGACAGGGGGACAATGAGCAGTTCTTC CASSFIPGQGDNEQFF TRBV7-9 16 TRBJ2-1 TRBD1 .
TGTGCCAGCAGTCCCCTAGATGGAGCGGGGAGGATACCCGGGGAGCTGTTTTTT CASSPLDGAGRIPGELFF TRBV2 18 TRBJ2-2 TRBD2 .
TGCGCCAGCAGCCAAGGGTGGGGCAGTGAGACCCAGTACTTC CASSQGWGSETQYF TRBV4-1 14 TRBJ2-5 . .
TGTGCCACCAGTGACCATGAGGCCCTAGCGGGGGGGGTGACCCAGTACTTC CATSDHEALAGGVTQYF TRBV24-1 17 TRBJ2-5 TRBD2 .
TGCAGCGTGGGCCGGGACAACTCCTACGAGCAGTACTTC CSVGRDNSYEQYF TRBV29-1 13 TRBJ2-7 . few
TGCAGCGGTCTCGTGGTCGGGGAGCTGTTTTTT CSGLVVGELFF TRBV29-1 11 TRBJ2-2 . few
TGTGCCAGCACCCAAGCAGGGGGCCTTACTGAAGCTTTCTTT CASTQAGGLTEAFF TRBV6-2/TRBV6-3 14 TRBJ1-1 TRBD1 .
TGTGCCAGCAGCCCGACGGTTTTCTATGGCTACACCTTC CASSPTVFYGYTF TRBV3-1 13 TRBJ1-2 . .
TGTGCCAGCAGTCCCGGGACTCAGCCCCAGCATTTT CASSPGTQPQHF TRBV7-9 12 TRBJ1-5 . .
TGTGCCAGCAGCCCTCCCGGGGAGGGCGAAAAACTGTTTTTT CASSPPGEGEKLFF TRBV4-2 14 TRBJ1-4 . .
TGTGCCAGCAGCAAACCACGGGGAAAGGGGTTAGAGCAGCCCCAGCATTTT CASSKPRGKGLEQPQHF TRBV21-1 17 TRBJ1-5 . .
TGTGCCAGCAGCGCGACAGGGGGCGCCGGCGGGGAGCTGTTTTTT CASSATGGAGGELFF TRBV9 15 TRBJ2-2 TRBD1 .
TGTGCCAGCAGCTCGTCCCAGGGTGGGTACACTGAAGCTTTCTTT CASSSSQGGYTEAFF TRBV7-3 15 TRBJ1-1 . .
TGCGCCAGCAGCTTAACTTCGACAGGCGTGGAGACCCAGTACTTC CASSLTSTGVETQYF TRBV5-1 15 TRBJ2-5 . few
TGTGCCAGCAGCTCCCCGGACATAAGCACAGATACGCAGTATTTT CASSSPDISTDTQYF TRBV11-1 15 TRBJ2-3 . .
TGTGCCAGCAGGGGACCGGGACAGGGGGCGCGCGGGGAGCTGTTTTTT CASRGPGQGARGELFF TRBV12-3/TRBV12-4 16 TRBJ2-2 TRBD1 few
TGTGCCAGCAGCTTGGCGACTACTCAAGAGACCCAGTACTTC CASSLATTQETQYF TRBV5-6 14 TRBJ2-5 . .
TGTGCCATCAGACGTAGCGGGGCGAACACCGGGGAGCTGTTTTTT CAIRRSGANTGELFF TRBV10-3 15 TRBJ2-2 TRBD2 .
TGTGCCAGCAGTATCTTGAGGGACCCCTACAATGAGCAGTTCTTC CASSILRDPYNEQFF TRBV27 15 TRBJ2-1 . .
TGTGCCATCAGTGAGTCGAAACTCCCAGACCTCTCTGGGGCCAACGTCCTGACTTTC CAISESKLPDLSGANVLTF TRBV10-3 19 TRBJ2-6 . few
TGTGCCAGTAGCACAGGGGCAAGTATTCAGTACTTC CASSTGASIQYF TRBV11-2 12 TRBJ2-4 TRBD1 once
TGTGCCAGCAGTCCACGGGACAGGGGGTTTACCGGGGAGCTGTTTTTT CASSPRDRGFTGELFF TRBV28 16 TRBJ2-2 TRBD1 few
TGTGCCAGCAGCGCCTTGCGATGGGGTTTCGATGGCTACACCTTC CASSALRWGFDGYTF TRBV7-2 15 TRBJ1-2 . .
TGCGCCAGCAGCCTCCGCAGAGCCTCTGGAAACACCATATATTTT CASSLRRASGNTIYF TRBV4-1 15 TRBJ1-3 . few
TGTGCCAGCAGGGATTCCTACGAGCAGTACTTC CASRDSYEQYF TRBV7-9 11 TRBJ2-7 . .